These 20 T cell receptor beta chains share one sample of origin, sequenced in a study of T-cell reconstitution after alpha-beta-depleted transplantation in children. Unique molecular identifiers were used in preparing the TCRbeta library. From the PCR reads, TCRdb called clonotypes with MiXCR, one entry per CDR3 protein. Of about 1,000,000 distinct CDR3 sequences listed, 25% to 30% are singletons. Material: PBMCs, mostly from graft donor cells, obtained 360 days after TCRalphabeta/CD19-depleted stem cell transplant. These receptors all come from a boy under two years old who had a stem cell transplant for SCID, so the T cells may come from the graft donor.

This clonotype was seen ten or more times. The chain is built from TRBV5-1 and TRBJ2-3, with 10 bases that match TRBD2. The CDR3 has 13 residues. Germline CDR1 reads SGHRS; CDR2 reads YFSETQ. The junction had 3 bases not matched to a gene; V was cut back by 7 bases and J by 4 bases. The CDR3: CASGLADSDTQYF. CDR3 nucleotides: TGCGCCAGCGGACTAGCGGACTCAGATACGCAGTATTTT.

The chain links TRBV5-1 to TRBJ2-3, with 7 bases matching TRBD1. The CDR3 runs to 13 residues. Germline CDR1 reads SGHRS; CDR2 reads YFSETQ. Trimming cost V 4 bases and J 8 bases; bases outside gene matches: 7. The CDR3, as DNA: TGCGCCAGCAGCCCCGACAGGGAACGTACGCAGTATTTT. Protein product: CASSPDRERTQYF.

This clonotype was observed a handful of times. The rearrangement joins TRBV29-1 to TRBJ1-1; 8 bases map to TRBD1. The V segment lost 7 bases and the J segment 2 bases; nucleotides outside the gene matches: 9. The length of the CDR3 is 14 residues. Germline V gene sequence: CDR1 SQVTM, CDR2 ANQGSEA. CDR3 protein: CSAVRDRINTEAFF. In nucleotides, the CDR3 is TGCAGCGCTGTACGGGACAGGATAAACACTGAAGCTTTCTTT.

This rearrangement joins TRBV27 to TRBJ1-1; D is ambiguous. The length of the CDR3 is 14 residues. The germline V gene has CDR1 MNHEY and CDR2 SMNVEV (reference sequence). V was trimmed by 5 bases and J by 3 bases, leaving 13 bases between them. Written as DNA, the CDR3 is TGTGCCAGCAGTGCTATCCGCCCGGACACTGAAGCTTTCTTT. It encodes CASSAIRPDTEAFF.

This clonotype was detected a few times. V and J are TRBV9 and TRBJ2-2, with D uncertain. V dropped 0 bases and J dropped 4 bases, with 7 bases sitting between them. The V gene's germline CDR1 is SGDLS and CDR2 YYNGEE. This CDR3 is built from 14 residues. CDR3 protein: CASSVGGPTGELFF. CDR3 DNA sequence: TGTGCCAGCAGCGTAGGCGGTCCCACCGGGGAGCTGTTTTTT.

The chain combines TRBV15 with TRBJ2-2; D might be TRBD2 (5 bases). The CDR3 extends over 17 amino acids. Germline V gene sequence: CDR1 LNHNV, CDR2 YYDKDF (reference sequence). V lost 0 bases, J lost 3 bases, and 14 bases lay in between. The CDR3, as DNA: TGTGCCACCAGCAGAGATTGGGGTATTAGCGACACCGGGGAGCTGTTTTTT. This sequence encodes CATSRDWGISDTGELFF.

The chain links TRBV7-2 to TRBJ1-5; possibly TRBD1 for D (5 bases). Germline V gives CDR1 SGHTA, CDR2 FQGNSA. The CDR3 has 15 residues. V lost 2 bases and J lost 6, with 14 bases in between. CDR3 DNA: TGTGCCAGCAGCTTAACGGGACTACCAGGTCAGCCCCAGCATTTT. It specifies CASSLTGLPGQPQHF.

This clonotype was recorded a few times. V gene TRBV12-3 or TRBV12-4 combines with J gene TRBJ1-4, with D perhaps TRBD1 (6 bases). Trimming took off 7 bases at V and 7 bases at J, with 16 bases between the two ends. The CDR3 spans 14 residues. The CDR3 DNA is TGTGCCAGCATCTGGGGGGGCCTGGGTGAAAAACTGTTTTTT. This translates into CASIWGGLGEKLFF.

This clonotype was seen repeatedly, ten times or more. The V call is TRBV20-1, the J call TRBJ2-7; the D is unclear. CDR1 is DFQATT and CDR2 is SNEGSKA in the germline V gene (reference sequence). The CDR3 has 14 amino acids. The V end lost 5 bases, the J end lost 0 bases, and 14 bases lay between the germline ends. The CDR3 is CSAPFRVTSYEQYF. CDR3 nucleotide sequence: TGCAGTGCTCCCTTCCGGGTAACCTCCTACGAGCAGTACTTC.

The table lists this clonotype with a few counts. CDR3 bases: TGTGCCAGCAGGGGGGGCCGGGAGACCCAGTACTTC. This codes for CASRGGRETQYF. This chain links TRBV6-5 with TRBJ2-5; D tentatively fits TRBD1 or TRBD2 (6 bases each). CDR1 and CDR2 from the germline V gene are MNHEY and SVGAGI. This CDR3 region has 12 residues. The V end was cut by 6 bases, the J end by 5 bases, with 10 bases between.

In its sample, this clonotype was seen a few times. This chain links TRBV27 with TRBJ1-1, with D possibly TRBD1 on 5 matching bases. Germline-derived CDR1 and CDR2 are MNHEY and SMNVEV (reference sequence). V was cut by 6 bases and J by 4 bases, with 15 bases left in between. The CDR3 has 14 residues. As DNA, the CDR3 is TGTGCCAGCAGGGGGGTAATGAGGGGCACTGAAGCTTTCTTT. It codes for CASRGVMRGTEAFF.

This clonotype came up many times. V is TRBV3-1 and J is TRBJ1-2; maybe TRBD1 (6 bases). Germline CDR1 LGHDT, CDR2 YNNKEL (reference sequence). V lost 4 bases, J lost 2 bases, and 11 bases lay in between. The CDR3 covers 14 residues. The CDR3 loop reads CASSRQGKNYGYTF. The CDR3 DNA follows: TGTGCCAGCAGCCGCCAGGGGAAGAACTATGGCTACACCTTC.

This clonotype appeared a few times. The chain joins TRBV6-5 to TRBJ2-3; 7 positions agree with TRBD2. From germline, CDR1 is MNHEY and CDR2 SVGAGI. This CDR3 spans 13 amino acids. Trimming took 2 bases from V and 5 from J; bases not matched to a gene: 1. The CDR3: CASSYGGVDTQYF. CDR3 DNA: TGTGCCAGCAGTTACGGGGGGGTAGATACGCAGTATTTT.

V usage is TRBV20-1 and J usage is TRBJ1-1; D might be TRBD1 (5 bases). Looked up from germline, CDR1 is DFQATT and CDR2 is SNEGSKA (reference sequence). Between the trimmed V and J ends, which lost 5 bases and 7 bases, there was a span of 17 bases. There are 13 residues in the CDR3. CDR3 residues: CSAGGPGDGEAFF. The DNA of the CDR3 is TGCAGTGCTGGAGGACCCGGGGACGGTGAAGCTTTCTTT.

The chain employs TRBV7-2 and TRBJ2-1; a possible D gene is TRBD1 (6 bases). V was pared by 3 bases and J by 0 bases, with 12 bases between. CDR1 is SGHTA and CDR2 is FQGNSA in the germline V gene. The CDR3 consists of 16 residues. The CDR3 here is CASSFKGGASYNEQFF. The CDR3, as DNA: TGTGCCAGCAGCTTTAAAGGGGGTGCCTCCTACAATGAGCAGTTCTTC.

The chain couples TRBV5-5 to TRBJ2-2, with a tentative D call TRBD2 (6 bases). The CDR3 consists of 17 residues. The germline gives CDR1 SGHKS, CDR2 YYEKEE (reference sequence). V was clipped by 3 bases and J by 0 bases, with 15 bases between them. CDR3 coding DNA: TGTGCCAGCAGCTCAGGAACGGGAGCCGCGAACACCGGGGAGCTGTTTTTT. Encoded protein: CASSSGTGAANTGELFF.

The CDR3 coding sequence is TGCAGTGCCAGGAGGGTGGGGCCCTACGAGCAGTACTTC. This translates into CSARRVGPYEQYF. The V gene is TRBV20-1, the J gene TRBJ2-7; D is perhaps TRBD2 (6 bases). The CDR3 has 13 amino acids. Trimming stripped 6 bases from V and 2 bases from J, with 14 bases between. CDR1 and CDR2 (germline): DFQATT, SNEGSKA (reference sequence).

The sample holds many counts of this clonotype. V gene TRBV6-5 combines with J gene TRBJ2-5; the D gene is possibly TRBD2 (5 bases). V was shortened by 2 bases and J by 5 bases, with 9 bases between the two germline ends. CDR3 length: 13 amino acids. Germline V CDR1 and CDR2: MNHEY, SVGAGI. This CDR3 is CASSYRWRETQYF. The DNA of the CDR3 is TGTGCCAGCAGTTACCGATGGAGGGAGACCCAGTACTTC.

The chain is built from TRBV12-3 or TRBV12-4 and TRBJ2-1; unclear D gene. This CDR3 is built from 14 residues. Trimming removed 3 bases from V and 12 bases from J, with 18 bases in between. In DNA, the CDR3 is TGTGCCAGCAGTTTGAAGTCCCGCGAGCGTCGGCAGTTCTTC. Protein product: CASSLKSRERRQFF.

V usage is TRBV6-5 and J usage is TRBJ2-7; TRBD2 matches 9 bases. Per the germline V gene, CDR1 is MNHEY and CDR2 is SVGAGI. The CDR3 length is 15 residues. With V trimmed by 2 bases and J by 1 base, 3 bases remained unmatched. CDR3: CASSYGLAGSYEQYF. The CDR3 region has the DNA TGTGCCAGCAGTTACGGCCTAGCGGGATCCTACGAGCAGTACTTC.